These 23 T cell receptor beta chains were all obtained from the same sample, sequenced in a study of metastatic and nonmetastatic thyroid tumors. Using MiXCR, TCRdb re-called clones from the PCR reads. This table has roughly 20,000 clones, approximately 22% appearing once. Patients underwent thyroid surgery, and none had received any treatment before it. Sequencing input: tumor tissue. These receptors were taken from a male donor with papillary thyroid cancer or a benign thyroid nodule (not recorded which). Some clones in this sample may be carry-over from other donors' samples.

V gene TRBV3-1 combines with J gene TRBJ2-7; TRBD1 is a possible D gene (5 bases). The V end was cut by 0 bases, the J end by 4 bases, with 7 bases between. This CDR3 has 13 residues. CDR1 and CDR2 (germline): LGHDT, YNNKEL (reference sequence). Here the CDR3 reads CASSQDGAYEQYF. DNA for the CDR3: TGTGCCAGCAGCCAAGATGGGGCGTACGAGCAGTACTTC.

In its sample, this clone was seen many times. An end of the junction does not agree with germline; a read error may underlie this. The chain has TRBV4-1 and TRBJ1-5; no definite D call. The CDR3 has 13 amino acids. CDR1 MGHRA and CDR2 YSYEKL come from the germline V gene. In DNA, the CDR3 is TGCGTCAGCAGCCACTCGACCGAGCAGCCCCAGCATTTT. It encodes CVSSHSTEQPQHF.

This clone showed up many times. As DNA, the CDR3 is TGTGCCACCAGTGGGACACAGGGGCACATTCAGTACTTC. It encodes CATSGTQGHIQYF. The chain has TRBV24-1 and TRBJ2-4, with TRBD1 matching over 7 bases. Germline V gene lookup returns CDR1 KGHDR and CDR2 SFDVKD. The CDR3 has 13 amino acids. Trimming took 5 bases from V and 8 from J; bases not matched to a gene: 5.

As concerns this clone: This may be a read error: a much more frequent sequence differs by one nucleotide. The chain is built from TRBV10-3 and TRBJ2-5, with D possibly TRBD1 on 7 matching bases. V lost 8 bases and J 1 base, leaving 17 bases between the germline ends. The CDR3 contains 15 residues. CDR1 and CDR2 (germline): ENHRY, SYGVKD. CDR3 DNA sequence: TGTGCCATCCTCAGGGGGGAGAATGTCCAAGAGACCCAGTACTTC. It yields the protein CAILRGENVQETQYF.

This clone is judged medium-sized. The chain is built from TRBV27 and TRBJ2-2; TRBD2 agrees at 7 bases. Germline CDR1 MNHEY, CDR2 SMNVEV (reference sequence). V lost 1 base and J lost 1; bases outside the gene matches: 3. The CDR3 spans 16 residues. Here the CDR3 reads CASSLLSGVNTGELFF. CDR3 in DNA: TGTGCCAGCAGTTTATTGAGCGGGGTGAACACCGGGGAGCTGTTTTTT.

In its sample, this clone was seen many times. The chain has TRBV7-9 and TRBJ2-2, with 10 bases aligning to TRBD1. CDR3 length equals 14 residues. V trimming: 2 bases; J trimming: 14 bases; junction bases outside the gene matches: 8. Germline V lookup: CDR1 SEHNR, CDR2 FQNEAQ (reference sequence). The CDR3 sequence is CASSLPWDRGYLFF. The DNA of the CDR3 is TGTGCCAGCAGCTTACCATGGGACAGGGGATATCTGTTTTTT.

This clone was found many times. Written as DNA, the CDR3 is TGTGCCAGCAGCTTCGGCGGGAGTACCTACGAGCAGTACTTC. Residues: CASSFGGSTYEQYF. The V and J genes are TRBV7-2 and TRBJ2-7; the match to TRBD2 covers 7 bases. V lost 3 bases to trimming and J lost 2 bases; unmatched junction nucleotides: 4. The CDR3 spans 14 residues. CDR1 is SGHTA, CDR2 FQGNSA, per germline. The full variable domain, completed using reference TRBV7-2 and TRBJ2-7, is GAGVSQSPSNKVTEKGKDVELRCDPISGHTALYWYRQSLGQGLEFLIYFQGNSAPDKSGLPSDRFSAERTGGSVSTLTIQRTQQEDSAVYLCASSFGGSTYEQYFGPGTRLTVT.

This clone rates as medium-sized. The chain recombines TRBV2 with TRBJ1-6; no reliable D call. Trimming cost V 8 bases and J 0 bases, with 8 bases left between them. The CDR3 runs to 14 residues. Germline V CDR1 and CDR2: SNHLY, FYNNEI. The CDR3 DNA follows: TGTGCCAGCTTGGCAGACTCCTATAATTCACCCCTCCACTTT. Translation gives CASLADSYNSPLHF.

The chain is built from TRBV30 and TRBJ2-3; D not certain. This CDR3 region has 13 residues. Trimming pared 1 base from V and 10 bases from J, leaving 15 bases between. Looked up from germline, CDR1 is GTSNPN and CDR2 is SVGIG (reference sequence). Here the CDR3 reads CAWSGAVSIAQYF. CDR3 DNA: TGTGCCTGGAGTGGGGCCGTGAGCATCGCGCAGTATTTT.

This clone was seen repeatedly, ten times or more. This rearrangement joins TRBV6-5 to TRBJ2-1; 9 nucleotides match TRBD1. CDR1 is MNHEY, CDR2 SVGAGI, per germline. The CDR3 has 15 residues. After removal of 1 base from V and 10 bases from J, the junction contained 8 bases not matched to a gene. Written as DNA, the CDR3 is TGTGCCAGCAGTTACTGGACAGGGGAGCATAGGGAGCAGTTCTTC. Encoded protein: CASSYWTGEHREQFF.

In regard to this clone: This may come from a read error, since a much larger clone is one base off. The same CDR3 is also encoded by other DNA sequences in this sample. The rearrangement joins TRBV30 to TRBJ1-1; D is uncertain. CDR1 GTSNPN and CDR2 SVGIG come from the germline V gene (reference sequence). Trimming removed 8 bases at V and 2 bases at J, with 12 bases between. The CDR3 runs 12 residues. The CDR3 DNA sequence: TGTGCCCACCTACCGGCTAACACTGAAGCTTTCTTT. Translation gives CAHLPANTEAFF.

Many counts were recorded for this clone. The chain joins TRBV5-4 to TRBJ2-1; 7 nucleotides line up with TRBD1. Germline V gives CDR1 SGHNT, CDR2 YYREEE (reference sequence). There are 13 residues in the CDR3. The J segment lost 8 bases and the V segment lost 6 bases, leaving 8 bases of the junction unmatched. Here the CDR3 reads CASTFDRAHEQFF. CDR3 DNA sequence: TGTGCCAGCACCTTCGACAGGGCGCATGAGCAGTTCTTC. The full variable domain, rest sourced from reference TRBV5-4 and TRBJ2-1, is ETGVTQSPTHLIKTRGQQVTLRCSSQSGHNTVSWYQQALGQGPQFIFQYYREEENGRGNFPPRFSGLQFPNYSSELNVNALELDDSALYLCASTFDRAHEQFFGPGTRLTVL.

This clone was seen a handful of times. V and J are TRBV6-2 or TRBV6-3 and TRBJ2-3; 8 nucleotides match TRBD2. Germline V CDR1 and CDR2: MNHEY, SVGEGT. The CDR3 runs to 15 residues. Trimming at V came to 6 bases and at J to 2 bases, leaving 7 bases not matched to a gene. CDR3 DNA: TGTGCCAGCAGGACACGACTAGCGATCACAGATACGCAGTATTTT. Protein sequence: CASRTRLAITDTQYF.

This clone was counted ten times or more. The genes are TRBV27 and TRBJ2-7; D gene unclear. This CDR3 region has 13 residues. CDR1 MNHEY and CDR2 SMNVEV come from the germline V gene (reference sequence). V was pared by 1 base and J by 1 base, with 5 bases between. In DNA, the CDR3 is TGTGCCAGCAGTTTATACAGATCCTACGAGCAGTACTTC. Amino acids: CASSLYRSYEQYF.

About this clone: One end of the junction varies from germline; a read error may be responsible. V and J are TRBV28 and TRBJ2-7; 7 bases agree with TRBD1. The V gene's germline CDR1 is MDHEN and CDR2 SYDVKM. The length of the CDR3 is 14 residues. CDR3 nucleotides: TGTGCCAGCGTCTCAGGACAGGAAATATACGAGCATTACTTC. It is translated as CASVSGQEIYEHYF.

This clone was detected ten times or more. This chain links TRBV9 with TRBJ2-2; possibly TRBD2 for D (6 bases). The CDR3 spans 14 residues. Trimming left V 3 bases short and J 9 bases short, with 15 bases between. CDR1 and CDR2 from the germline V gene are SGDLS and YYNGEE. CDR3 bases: TGTGCCAGCAGCGCCGAAGCCGGGAGCAGGGAGCTGTTTTTT. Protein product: CASSAEAGSRELFF. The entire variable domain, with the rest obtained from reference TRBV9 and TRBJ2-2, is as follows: DSGVTQTPKHLITATGQRVTLRCSPRSGDLSVYWYQQSLDQGLQFLIQYYNGEERAKGNILERFSAQQFPDLHSELNLSSLELGDSALYFCASSAEAGSRELFFGEGSRLTVL.

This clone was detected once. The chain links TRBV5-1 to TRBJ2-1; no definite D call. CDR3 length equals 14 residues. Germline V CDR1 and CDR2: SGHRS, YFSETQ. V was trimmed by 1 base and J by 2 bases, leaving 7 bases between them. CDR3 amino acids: CASSLCRTYNEQFF. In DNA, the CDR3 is TGCGCCAGCAGCTTGTGTCGTACCTACAATGAGCAGTTCTTC.

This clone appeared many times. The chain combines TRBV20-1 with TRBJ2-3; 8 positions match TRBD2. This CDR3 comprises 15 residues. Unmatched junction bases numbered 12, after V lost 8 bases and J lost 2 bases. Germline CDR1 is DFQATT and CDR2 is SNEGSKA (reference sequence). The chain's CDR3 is CSPQAGAGTTDTQYF. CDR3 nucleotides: TGCAGTCCCCAAGCGGGAGCGGGAACCACAGATACGCAGTATTTT.

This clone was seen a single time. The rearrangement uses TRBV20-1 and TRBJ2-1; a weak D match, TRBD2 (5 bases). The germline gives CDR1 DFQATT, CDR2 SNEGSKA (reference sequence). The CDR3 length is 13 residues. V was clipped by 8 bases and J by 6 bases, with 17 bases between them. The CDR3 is CSSGVASFNEQFF. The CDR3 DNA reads TGCAGTTCTGGAGTAGCGAGTTTCAATGAGCAGTTCTTC.

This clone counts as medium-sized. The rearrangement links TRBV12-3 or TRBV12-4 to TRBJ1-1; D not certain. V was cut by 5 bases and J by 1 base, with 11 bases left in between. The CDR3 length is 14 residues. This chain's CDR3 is CASSPIGRNTEAFF. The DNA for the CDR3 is TGTGCCAGCAGTCCCATTGGCAGGAACACTGAAGCTTTCTTT.

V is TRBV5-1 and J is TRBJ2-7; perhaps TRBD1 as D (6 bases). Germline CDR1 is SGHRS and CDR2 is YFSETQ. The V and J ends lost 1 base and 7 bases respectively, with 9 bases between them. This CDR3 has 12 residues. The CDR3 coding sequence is TGCGCCAGCAGCTTGACAGGGCGGGAGCAGTACTTC. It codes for CASSLTGREQYF.

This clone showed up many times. The CDR3 spells CASSLRGEETQYF. DNA of the CDR3: TGTGCCAGCAGCTTAAGAGGGGAAGAGACCCAGTACTTC. The chain links TRBV7-3 to TRBJ2-5; D possibly uses TRBD1 or TRBD2 (5 bases each). V was trimmed by 1 base and J by 3 bases, leaving 6 bases between them. CDR1 and CDR2 from the germline V gene are SGHTA and FQGTGA. CDR3 size: 13 residues.

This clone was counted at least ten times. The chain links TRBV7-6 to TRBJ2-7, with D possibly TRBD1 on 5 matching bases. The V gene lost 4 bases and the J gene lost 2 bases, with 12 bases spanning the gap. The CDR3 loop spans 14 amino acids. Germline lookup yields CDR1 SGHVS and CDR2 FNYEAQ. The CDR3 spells CASSSSHRTYEQYF. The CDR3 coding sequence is TGTGCCAGCAGCTCCTCTCACAGGACCTACGAGCAGTACTTC.